This TCR beta chain was sequenced during a study of identifying expanded T cells in peripheral blood. Study-level points and caveats: Roughly 1.1 clones differed between technical replicates, versus about 15 and 19 over time.

During the collection period, no donor immune events like infections were recorded. Remarks on this clone: Antigen: not known.

CDR1 is MNHNY, CDR2 SVGAGI, per germline (reference sequence). The CDR3 loop spans 15 amino acids. J was trimmed by 5 bases and V by 4 bases; bases with no gene match: 9. Assay: immunoSEQ multiplex PCR; the TCRdb copy retains only in-frame clones and omits some. The sample has about 130,000 clones; 75% to 90% are singletons. The clonotype comes from a person between 18 and 69 years old in good health. Sequences were obtained from blood. The chain employs TRBV6-6 and TRBJ2-7; 9 bases agree with TRBD2. This CDR3 reads CASSSSTSGSDEQYF. For the CDR3, the DNA is TGTGCCAGCAGTTCGTCCACTAGCGGGTCCGACGAGCAGTACTTC.